Listed here are 11 T cell receptor beta chains from one sample, sequenced in a study of cytomegalovirus exposure and HLA in healthy donors. PCR primers comprised 60 Vbeta and 13 Jbeta primers. Only in-frame clones appear in the TCRdb table, and some are missing; sequencing was by immunoSEQ multiplex PCR. The table includes some 120,000 clones, roughly 80% detected once. The sample comprised PBMCs. The receptors were sampled from a woman aged 40-49 years in good health and CMV-seropositive.

This chain links TRBV7-2 with TRBJ1-3; 7 nucleotides match TRBD1. The V gene end was trimmed by 4 bases and the J gene end by 2 bases; junction bases not matched to a gene: 8. CDR3 length: 16 amino acids. CDR1 and CDR2 (germline): SGHTA, FQGNSA. The CDR3 bases are TGTGCCAGCAGCTCCACCGTCCAGGGGGCTGGAAACACCATATATTTT. As protein: CASSSTVQGAGNTIYF.

A note on this clone: Other DNA sequences of this sample code for an identical CDR3. The gene calls are TRBV11-3 and TRBJ2-2; TRBD2 matches 9 bases. The junction had 4 bases not matched to a gene; V was cut back by 3 bases and J by 5 bases. This CDR3 is 15 amino acids long. Germline-derived CDR1 and CDR2 are SGHNT and YENEEA. In DNA, the CDR3 is TGTGCCAGCAGCTTTGGCGGGAGGGGAACCGGGGAGCTGTTTTTT. Amino acid sequence: CASSFGGRGTGELFF.

The CDR3 here is CASSDPPGQGRGGIGNTIYF. CDR3 bases: TGTGCCAGCAGTGATCCCCCGGGACAGGGTCGGGGGGGAATTGGAAACACCATATATTTT. The V and J genes are TRBV2 and TRBJ1-3; TRBD1 agrees at 9 bases. J lost 3 bases, V lost 3 bases, and 18 bases had no gene match. The CDR3 has 20 amino acids. Germline-derived CDR1 and CDR2 are SNHLY and FYNNEI.

The V call is TRBV28, the J call TRBJ2-7; D is perhaps TRBD2 (5 bases). CDR1 and CDR2 from the germline V gene are MDHEN and SYDVKM. The CDR3 covers 15 residues. V shed 7 bases and J shed 4 bases, with 20 bases lying between them. Written as DNA, the CDR3 is TGTGCCAGCACCGAAAGCGGCAGGAACTTATACGAGCAGTACTTC. It is translated as CASTESGRNLYEQYF.

V is TRBV5-1 and J is TRBJ1-4, with TRBD1 matching 7 bases. J lost 7 bases, V lost 0 bases, and 12 bases had no gene match. There are 17 residues in the CDR3. Looked up from germline, CDR1 is SGHRS and CDR2 is YFSETQ. The chain's CDR3 is CASSLEGGAVMGEKLFF. In nucleotides, the CDR3 is TGCGCCAGCAGCTTGGAAGGGGGCGCCGTCATGGGTGAAAAACTGTTTTTT.

Only one count was recorded for this clone. The rearrangement uses TRBV2 and TRBJ2-2; TRBD2 matches at 8 bases. CDR3 length: 13 residues. Trimming took 6 bases from V and 7 from J; bases not matched to a gene: 4. CDR1 is SNHLY, CDR2 FYNNEI, per germline. As DNA, the CDR3 is TGTGCCAGCAGGAGTAGCGGGAACGGGGAGCTGTTTTTT. Its protein is CASRSSGNGELFF.

This chain joins TRBV5-1 and TRBJ2-7, with a tentative D call TRBD1 (5 bases). CDR1 and CDR2 from the germline V gene are SGHRS and YFSETQ. Trimming shortened V by 4 bases and J by 3 bases, and 17 bases separated the two germline ends. The CDR3 has 15 residues. The CDR3 loop reads CASSTAAGQGYEQYF. In nucleotides, the CDR3 is TGCGCCAGCAGCACAGCCGCTGGGCAGGGCTACGAGCAGTACTTC.

This chain connects TRBV15 to TRBJ2-7, with 8 bases fitting TRBD1. In germline, CDR1 is LNHNV, CDR2 YYDKDF (reference sequence). Losses at the gene ends were 5 bases for V and 0 bases for J; bases not matched to a gene: 9. The CDR3 consists of 16 residues. The CDR3: CATSHRDRLSSYEQYF. In nucleotides, the CDR3 is TGTGCCACCAGCCATCGGGACAGGTTAAGCTCCTACGAGCAGTACTTC.

This chain joins TRBV7-8 and TRBJ2-5, with 9 bases aligning to TRBD2. V gave up 11 bases and J gave up 0 bases; unmatched junction bases: 10. The CDR3 runs 15 residues. CDR1 and CDR2 from the germline V gene are SGHVS and FQNEAQ. The chain's CDR3 is CAGRRAGGNQETQYF. CDR3 DNA: TGTGCCGGAAGGCGGGCGGGAGGGAACCAAGAGACCCAGTACTTC.

The chain combines TRBV18 with TRBJ2-1; D perhaps matches TRBD1 (5 bases). This CDR3 has 16 residues. Germline loops: CDR1 KGHSH, CDR2 LQKENI. Trimming removed 0 bases from V and 6 bases from J, with 15 bases in between. CDR3 protein: CASSPPGLEVGNEQFF. The DNA for the CDR3 is TGTGCCAGCTCACCACCGGGGCTAGAAGTAGGCAATGAGCAGTTCTTC.

This clone was seen only once. The chain combines TRBV28 with TRBJ2-3; TRBD2 aligns across 7 bases. V was pared by 7 bases and J by 2 bases, with 6 bases of the junction left unmatched. CDR3 length equals 14 residues. The germline gives CDR1 MDHEN, CDR2 SYDVKM. The CDR3 coding sequence is TGTGCCAGCACTTCAAGCGGGACCACAGATACGCAGTATTTT. It encodes CASTSSGTTDTQYF.